The 20 T cell receptor beta chains below all came from one sample that was sequenced in a study of beta chain features in type 1 diabetes. As every portion of the isolated RNA was reverse transcribed, the sequencing read expressed TCRB transcripts. Produced via immunoSEQ multiplex PCR; TCRdb's table is partial and in-frame only. The data hold roughly 450,000 clones, with roughly 14% observed a single time. Source material: naive CD4+ T cells from blood. Every receptor here comes from a young man in good health.

As regards this clone: The sample holds other DNA sequences that translate to the same CDR3. The J gene is TRBJ2-5, the V gene TRBV9; no clear D gene. V gave up 0 bases and J gave up 3 bases, with 6 bases separating them. Germline CDR1 and CDR2: SGDLS and YYNGEE. The CDR3 spans 13 residues. CDR3 in amino acids: CASSVGQEETQYF. Here the CDR3 DNA reads TGTGCCAGCAGCGTAGGCCAGGAAGAGACCCAGTACTTC. Together with reference TRBV9 and TRBJ2-5, the CDR3 gives the full variable domain: DSGVTQTPKHLITATGQRVTLRCSPRSGDLSVYWYQQSLDQGLQFLIQYYNGEERAKGNILERFSAQQFPDLHSELNLSSLELGDSALYFCASSVGQEETQYFGPGTRLLVL.

The chain joins TRBV2 to TRBJ1-1; the D is unclear. Germline CDR1 SNHLY, CDR2 FYNNEI. This CDR3 comprises 15 residues. The ends were cut back, 8 bases at V and 1 base at J, with 17 bases in the middle. The CDR3 protein is CASDTATLPNTEAFF. CDR3 nucleotides: TGTGCCAGCGATACAGCAACGTTACCGAACACTGAAGCTTTCTTT. Full variable domain (rest looked up from reference TRBV2 and TRBJ1-1): EPEVTQTPSHQVTQMGQEVILRCVPISNHLYFYWYRQILGQKVEFLVSFYNNEISEKSEIFDDQFSVERPDGSNFTLKIRSTKLEDSAMYFCASDTATLPNTEAFFGQGTRLTVV.

This clone has just a few counts. The chain is built from TRBV6-5 and TRBJ2-5, with D unresolved. Trimming stripped 4 bases from V and 5 bases from J, with 8 bases between. The CDR3 sequence is 12 residues long. Looked up from germline, CDR1 is MNHEY and CDR2 is SVGAGI. The CDR3, as DNA: TGTGCCAGCAGTTCGTGGGCGGAGACCCAGTACTTC. Its protein is CASSSWAETQYF.

The chain links TRBV20-1 to TRBJ2-5; D unresolved. CDR3 length: 11 residues. V was shortened by 3 bases and J by 7 bases, with 9 bases between the two germline ends. In germline, CDR1 is DFQATT, CDR2 SNEGSKA (reference sequence). CDR3: CSARGPGTQYF. The CDR3 DNA follows: TGCAGTGCTAGGGGCCCGGGGACCCAGTACTTC.

The rearrangement links TRBV18 to TRBJ2-7; maybe TRBD1 (6 bases). The CDR3 consists of 14 residues. Trimming removed 3 bases from V and 2 bases from J, with 11 bases in between. Germline lookup yields CDR1 KGHSH and CDR2 LQKENI. The CDR3 DNA follows: TGTGCCAGCTCACCCTCAGGGGCCCCCTACGAGCAGTACTTC. This gives the protein CASSPSGAPYEQYF.

This clone has more than one count but fewer than ten. This chain uses TRBV5-1 with TRBJ1-5; D not certain. CDR1 SGHRS and CDR2 YFSETQ come from the germline V gene. The V end was cut by 0 bases, the J end by 2 bases, with 3 bases between. The CDR3 covers 13 residues. CDR3 coding DNA: TGCGCCAGCAGCTTGGCGGGCAATCAGCCCCAGCATTTT. Translated, it gives CASSLAGNQPQHF.

The chain uses TRBV14 and TRBJ1-1; maybe TRBD1 (5 bases). V was clipped by 2 bases and J by 10 bases, with 20 bases between them. The CDR3 length is 15 residues. Germline loops: CDR1 SGHDN, CDR2 FVKESK. The CDR3 nucleotides are TGTGCCAGCAGCCAACTAAATCGGGCGTCTGGGGCAGCTTTCTTT. Residues: CASSQLNRASGAAFF.

The genes are TRBV30 and TRBJ2-3; D remains ambiguous. V lost 4 bases and J lost 6, with 11 bases in between. In germline, CDR1 is GTSNPN, CDR2 SVGIG (reference sequence). The CDR3 consists of 12 residues. The CDR3 protein is CAWTNEADTQYF. DNA for the CDR3: TGTGCCTGGACAAACGAAGCGGATACGCAGTATTTT.

This clone has just a few counts. The V and J genes are TRBV7-2 and TRBJ2-3, with 7 bases aligning to TRBD2. Per the germline V gene, CDR1 is SGHTA and CDR2 is FQGNSA. This CDR3 is built from 17 residues. V gave up 4 bases and J gave up 1 base; unmatched junction bases: 11. The CDR3 DNA is TGTGCCAGCAGCTCCTCCTTAGCCGCGGGGGGCACAGATACGCAGTATTTT. This gives the protein CASSSSLAAGGTDTQYF.

This clone has a handful of counts. This chain joins TRBV4-3 and TRBJ2-1, with D possibly matching TRBD2 (7 bases). Trimming cost V 1 base and J 7 bases, with 14 bases left between them. CDR3 length: 15 residues. CDR1 and CDR2 from the germline V gene are LGHNA and YSLEER. This chain's CDR3 is CASSQGWGGQNEQFF. CDR3 DNA sequence: TGCGCCAGCAGCCAAGGGTGGGGGGGCCAGAATGAGCAGTTCTTC.

The gene calls are TRBV7-9 and TRBJ2-1, with D perhaps given as TRBD1 or TRBD2 (5 bases each). V gave up 7 bases and J gave up 3 bases, with 13 bases separating them. The CDR3 spans 14 residues. The germline gives CDR1 SEHNR, CDR2 FQNEAQ (reference sequence). In nucleotides, the CDR3 is TGTGCCAGCACCCCGAGGGGCTACTACAATGAGCAGTTCTTC. The encoded protein is CASTPRGYYNEQFF.

V and J are TRBV20-1 and TRBJ2-1; possibly TRBD2 for D (5 bases). This CDR3 contains 11 residues. The V gene's germline CDR1 is DFQATT and CDR2 SNEGSKA (reference sequence). Trimming removed 3 bases from V and 10 bases from J, with 10 bases in between. The chain's CDR3 is CSASTGREQFF. Here the CDR3 DNA reads TGCAGTGCTAGTACGGGGAGAGAGCAGTTCTTC.

The chain carries TRBV20-1 and TRBJ2-5; unclear D gene. Germline V gene lookup returns CDR1 DFQATT and CDR2 SNEGSKA (reference sequence). This CDR3 is built from 11 residues. V lost 4 bases and J 5 bases, leaving 8 bases between the germline ends. The CDR3, as DNA: TGCAGTGCTATAGGGCGGGAGACCCAGTACTTC. It encodes CSAIGRETQYF.

J is TRBJ1-1 and V is TRBV2; D is uncertain. Trimming pared 7 bases from V and 2 bases from J, leaving 11 bases between. Germline CDR1 SNHLY, CDR2 FYNNEI. The CDR3 consists of 13 residues. DNA of the CDR3: TGTGCCAGCAAGAGAGTGCTAAACACTGAAGCTTTCTTT. It is translated as CASKRVLNTEAFF.

This clone showed up just a few times. The J gene is TRBJ2-7, the V gene TRBV19; 8 bases are a match to TRBD1. Germline CDR1 is LNHDA and CDR2 is SQIVND (reference sequence). With V trimmed by 5 bases and J by 3 bases, 6 bases remained unmatched. The CDR3 contains 14 residues. The CDR3 is CASSPRQGSYEQYF. The CDR3 DNA is TGTGCCAGTAGTCCCCGACAGGGGAGCTACGAGCAGTACTTC. Full variable domain (missing parts from reference TRBV19 and TRBJ2-7): DGGITQSPKYLFRKEGQNVTLSCEQNLNHDAMYWYRQDPGQGLRLIYYSQIVNDFQKGDIAEGYSVSREKKESFPLTVTSAQKNPTAFYLCASSPRQGSYEQYFGPGTRLTVT.

The genes are TRBV15 and TRBJ2-1, with D possibly being TRBD2 (6 bases). In germline, CDR1 is LNHNV, CDR2 YYDKDF (reference sequence). This CDR3 is built from 16 residues. Trimming removed 0 bases at V and 1 base at J, with 10 bases between. In DNA form, the CDR3 reads TGTGCCACCAGCAGAGAGGGGGGAACGTCCTACAATGAGCAGTTCTTC. Translating gives CATSREGGTSYNEQFF.

The chain couples TRBV29-1 to TRBJ2-3, with D perhaps TRBD1 or TRBD2 (5 bases each). The CDR3 contains 13 residues. Germline lookup yields CDR1 SQVTM and CDR2 ANQGSEA. V was trimmed by 7 bases and J by 3 bases, leaving 14 bases between them. CDR3 DNA: TGCAGCGCTCGGGGCAGCCAAACAGATACGCAGTATTTT. Translated, it gives CSARGSQTDTQYF.

Note on this clone: It may be a read error: a sequence one base away is much more abundant. The same CDR3 arises from other DNA sequences in this sample as well. The V call is TRBV29-1, the J call TRBJ2-5, with 8 bases that match TRBD2. The CDR3 spans 12 residues. Germline CDR1 is SQVTM and CDR2 is ANQGSEA. J lost 5 bases, V lost 7 bases, and 6 bases had no gene match. In DNA form, the CDR3 reads TGCAGCGCGCTCCGGGAGGGGGAGACCCAGTACTTC. Its translation: CSALREGETQYF.

This chain links TRBV23-1 with TRBJ2-5; D is perhaps TRBD1 or TRBD2 (5 bases each). TRBV23-1 qualifies as an ORF whose function is uncertain. This CDR3 has 15 residues. Trimming shortened V by 4 bases and J by 7 bases, and 19 bases separated the two germline ends. The CDR3 here is CASSLVWDGVGTQYF. In nucleotides, the CDR3 is TGCGCCAGCAGTCTGGTCTGGGACGGGGTCGGGACCCAGTACTTC.

The chain combines TRBV9 with TRBJ2-7; D is perhaps TRBD1 or TRBD2 (5 bases each). The CDR3 totals 15 residues. CDR1 is SGDLS, CDR2 YYNGEE, per germline. Trimming pared 0 bases from V and 2 bases from J, leaving 12 bases between. The CDR3 region has the DNA TGTGCCAGCAGCGTAGGACGGGGCCAGACCTACGAGCAGTACTTC. It specifies CASSVGRGQTYEQYF.